The clone carrying this TCR beta chain has a handful of counts. No antigen is known for it. In TCRdb, the RACE reads were re-called with MiXCR into one record per CDR3 protein. This table holds approximately 180,000 distinct CDR3 sequences, around 30% found once. This sample stems from a study of human T cells and chemical hapten exposure. As for the study in general: Diphenylcyclopropenone was applied weekly to patients' scalps across the roughly 24-week study.

There are 15 residues in the CDR3. Losses at the gene ends were 6 bases for V and 0 bases for J; bases not matched to a gene: 6. Per germline, CDR1 SGHNT and CDR2 YYREEE (reference sequence). The time point denotes: pre-sensitization, week 0. Treatment noted: therapeutic diphenylcyclopropenone sensitization with weekly scalp DPC. Whole-study results and caveats: No alteration of TCRs above 1 in 1000 frequency was seen with DPC sensitization.

The rearrangement uses TRBV5-4 and TRBJ2-1; 7 bases match TRBD2. The sequences come from whole blood, collected in connection with sensitization to the hapten diphenylcyclopropenone (DPC). The receptor's source is a woman aged 25 to 39 with alopecia areata. Some clones in this sample may be carry-over from other donors' samples. CDR3 protein: CASTHGGSSYNEQFF. The CDR3 DNA follows: TGTGCCAGCACCCATGGCGGGAGCTCCTACAATGAGCAGTTCTTC. Supplemented by reference TRBV5-4 and TRBJ2-1, the full variable domain reads ETGVTQSPTHLIKTRGQQVTLRCSSQSGHNTVSWYQQALGQGPQFIFQYYREEENGRGNFPPRFSGLQFPNYSSELNVNALELDDSALYLCASTHGGSSYNEQFFGPGTRLTVL.